A selection of T cell receptor beta chains follows, all from one sample in a study of human T cells and chemical hapten exposure. One entry per CDR3 protein results from TCRdb running MiXCR on the RACE reads. There are more than 300,000 distinct CDR3 sequences in the sample; more than 4.5% occur only once, and approximately 2.8% lies in the top ten. Sequencing used whole blood, obtained in connection with sensitization to the hapten diphenylcyclopropenone (DPC). All receptors come from a woman aged 50 to 60 with alopecia areata. Some clones in this sample may be carry-over from other donors' samples. Both conserved end residues are part of each CDR3.

v_call cdr3_aa
TRBV12-3/TRBV12-4 CASSLPGQGAETQYF
TRBV27 CASSWLGQTYEQYF
TRBV20-1 CSVNDGNSNQPQHF
TRBV18 CASSTQRTYGYTF
TRBV7-2 CASSLEVAPAEAFF
TRBV11-2 CASSLVDRSAEAFF
TRBV20-1 CSARTGSSEQYF
TRBV4-1 CASSQDIERAQFF
TRBV12-3/TRBV12-4 CASSRDTRGEKLFF
TRBV7-9 CASSKRPGLDEQYF
TRBV5-5 CASSLELTLEAFF
TRBV4-3 CASSQAEIAGGPSGEQFF
TRBV2 CASRGEREKLFF
TRBV7-6 CASSQTVRDTEAFF
TRBV14 CASSQDLSGSGNEQFF
TRBV4-1 CASSQGWGRAKDIQYF
TRBV20-1 CSAIRSYSNQPQHF
TRBV5-1 CASSFGQRSGEQYF
TRBV20-1 CSARLASGNTGELFF
TRBV7-2 CASSLDGGTTSTDTQYF